This entry concerns a single T cell receptor beta chain. Its antigen remains unknown. This sample was taken from a study of T cell responses to AZD1222 COVID-19 vaccine. Study in general: Pooled in the analysis were second doses at about 4 or about 12 weeks. The study, taken as a whole, reports: Spike-wide vaccine-associated CD4 TCRs dominated at 160-218 and 743-854.

Profiling relied on immunoSEQ multiplex PCR, and the TCRdb table lists in-frame clones only, not all of them. The table has about 88,000 clones, approximately 90% seen once; the top ten hold around 5.2%. Deletions cut 2 bases from V and 3 bases from J, with 5 bases between. Germline values: CDR1 MNHEY, CDR2 SVGAGI. The CDR3 extends over 13 amino acids. The sequences come from peripheral blood, collected on day 0 of AZD1222 vaccination. The chain uses TRBV6-5 and TRBJ2-1; maybe TRBD1 (5 bases). This TCR derives from an adult in good health. CDR3 DNA sequence: TGTGCCAGCAGTTACAGGGGCTACAATGAGCAGTTCTTC. This gives the protein CASSYRGYNEQFF.